What follows are 24 T cell receptor beta chains derived from one specimen sequenced in a study of blood T cell repertoires in COVID-19. Using immunoSEQ multiplex PCR, the repertoire was profiled, and TCRdb retains in-frame clones only, with some absent. The sample has a few hundred thousand clones; 65% to 90% are singletons. The sample was PBMCs or T cells enriched from blood (not recorded which). All receptors come from a woman aged 25 to 45 who had been exposed to COVID-19.

This chain uses TRBV30 with TRBJ1-4, with D maybe TRBD1 (6 bases). V was clipped by 3 bases and J by 5 bases, with 13 bases between them. From germline, CDR1 is GTSNPN and CDR2 SVGIG (reference sequence). This CDR3 region has 14 residues. The CDR3 bases are TGTGCCTGGAGAGCACAGGGTCTGAATGAAAAACTGTTTTTT. It encodes CAWRAQGLNEKLFF.

The rearrangement uses TRBV5-1 and TRBJ1-2, with 12 bases identical to TRBD1. The germline V gene has CDR1 SGHRS and CDR2 YFSETQ. This CDR3 has 14 residues. V shed 4 bases and J 8 bases; nucleotides not matched to a gene: 6. CDR3 sequence (DNA): TGCGCCAGCAGCGGGGGACAGGGGGCGTCCGGCTACACCTTC. Encoded protein: CASSGGQGASGYTF.

The CDR3 loop is CASSQDRTATNEKLFF. CDR3 coding DNA: TGTGCCAGCAGCCAGGACAGGACGGCAACTAATGAAAAACTGTTTTTT. This rearrangement joins TRBV11-2 to TRBJ1-4, with 7 bases identical to TRBD1. The CDR3 runs 16 residues. CDR1 and CDR2 (germline): SGHAT, FQNNGV. Trimming took 5 bases from V and 0 from J; bases not matched to a gene: 6.

The chain employs TRBV10-1 and TRBJ2-1; D possibly corresponds to TRBD1 (6 bases). CDR3 length equals 13 residues. V shed 6 bases and J shed 10 bases, with 16 bases lying between them. The germline V gene has CDR1 WNHNN and CDR2 SYGVQD (reference sequence). CDR3 protein: CASSKTGIGEQFF. CDR3 nucleotides: TGCGCCAGCAGCAAAACAGGGATTGGGGAGCAGTTCTTC.

This chain uses TRBV23-1 with TRBJ1-5; TRBD1 matches 10 bases. TRBV23-1 is identified as an open reading frame with a role that is uncertain. J gave up 0 bases and V 3 bases, and 8 bases lay outside the gene matches. The CDR3 covers 18 residues. CDR3 residues: CASSHWDRGGNSNQPQHF. CDR3 coding DNA: TGCGCCAGCAGTCATTGGGACAGGGGCGGGAATAGCAATCAGCCCCAGCATTTT.

This clone was observed a single time. The chain is built from TRBV6-2 or TRBV6-3 and TRBJ1-3; 7 bases are shared with TRBD1. CDR3 length: 16 amino acids. V was clipped by 6 bases and J by 7 bases; unmatched bases: 15. CDR1 is MNHEY, CDR2 SVGEGT, per germline. CDR3 amino acids: CASSPWDRRPGNTIYF. CDR3 coding DNA: TGTGCCAGCAGCCCTTGGGACAGAAGACCAGGGAACACCATATATTTT.

V usage is TRBV5-1 and J usage is TRBJ2-7; TRBD1 matches 7 bases. The CDR3 loop spans 15 amino acids. The V segment lost 4 bases and the J segment 0 bases; nucleotides outside the gene matches: 7. Germline V gene data show CDR1 as SGHRS and CDR2 as YFSETQ. The DNA for the CDR3 is TGCGCCAGCAGCCTTTGGGCAGGGGGCTCCTACGAGCAGTACTTC. It translates to CASSLWAGGSYEQYF.

The chain has TRBV27 and TRBJ1-5; 7 bases match TRBD1. V lost 8 bases and J lost 4; bases outside the gene matches: 8. Germline values: CDR1 MNHEY, CDR2 SMNVEV (reference sequence). The CDR3 is 14 residues long. The CDR3 bases are TGTGCCAGCTCCCTCCGGGACAGAAATCAGCCCCAGCATTTT. Its translation: CASSLRDRNQPQHF.

The chain recombines TRBV5-6 with TRBJ2-7; D is unclear. CDR1 is SGHDT and CDR2 is YYEEEE in the germline V gene. CDR3 length: 13 amino acids. Trimming cost V 0 bases and J 4 bases, with 8 bases left between them. The CDR3 here is CASSLVQTYEQYF. DNA of the CDR3: TGTGCCAGCAGCTTGGTCCAGACTTACGAGCAGTACTTC.

The CDR3 is CAWSVGWQGPMYF. CDR3 coding DNA: TGTGCCTGGAGTGTAGGATGGCAGGGCCCCATGTATTTT. This chain links TRBV30 with TRBJ2-3, with D perhaps TRBD1 (5 bases). With 0 bases removed from V and 14 bases from J, the gap between germline ends came to 18 bases. The CDR3 runs 13 residues. Looked up from germline, CDR1 is GTSNPN and CDR2 is SVGIG (reference sequence).

This chain connects TRBV20-1 to TRBJ1-1; D perhaps matches TRBD1 (6 bases). Germline V gene lookup returns CDR1 DFQATT and CDR2 SNEGSKA (reference sequence). Trimming pared 3 bases from V and 3 bases from J, leaving 17 bases between. The CDR3 contains 15 residues. The DNA of the CDR3 is TGCAGTGCTAGTAGGTTCGGCCAGGGGCACACTGAAGCTTTCTTT. Protein: CSASRFGQGHTEAFF.

The V and J genes are TRBV2 and TRBJ2-3; D is possibly TRBD2 (5 bases). CDR1 SNHLY and CDR2 FYNNEI come from the germline V gene. Trimming removed 4 bases from V and 4 bases from J, with 12 bases in between. This CDR3 is 14 amino acids long. The CDR3 protein is CASSVGLASDTQYF. In DNA, the CDR3 is TGTGCCAGCAGTGTAGGGCTAGCATCAGATACGCAGTATTTT.

This chain uses TRBV2 with TRBJ2-7; the D gene is possibly TRBD2 (6 bases). Per the germline V gene, CDR1 is SNHLY and CDR2 is FYNNEI. Trimming cost V 7 bases and J 2 bases, with 18 bases left between them. The CDR3 covers 15 residues. Written as DNA, the CDR3 is TGTGCCAGCACCTCTTCCGGGGGTCGGACCTACGAGCAGTACTTC. This codes for CASTSSGGRTYEQYF.

This chain joins TRBV2 and TRBJ2-2, with D perhaps TRBD1 (5 bases). Between the trimmed V and J ends, which lost 7 bases and 6 bases, there was a span of 12 bases. The CDR3 spans 13 residues. Germline V CDR1 and CDR2: SNHLY, FYNNEI. The chain's CDR3 is CASNRLGAGELFF. The CDR3 DNA sequence: TGTGCCAGCAATAGATTAGGGGCCGGGGAGCTGTTTTTT.

This chain connects TRBV30 to TRBJ1-3; 8 bases align to TRBD1. The length of the CDR3 is 16 residues. Trimming took 3 bases from V and 7 from J; bases not matched to a gene: 14. Germline CDR1 GTSNPN, CDR2 SVGIG (reference sequence). The CDR3: CAWRGPGGFMENTIYF. DNA for the CDR3: TGTGCCTGGAGAGGGCCAGGGGGCTTTATGGAGAACACCATATATTTT.

V is TRBV11-2 and J is TRBJ1-1; D remains unclear. Between the trimmed V and J ends, which lost 4 bases and 3 bases, there was a span of 6 bases. The CDR3 extends over 12 amino acids. Germline lookup yields CDR1 SGHAT and CDR2 FQNNGV. The CDR3 sequence is CASSSRYTEAFF. Written as DNA, the CDR3 is TGTGCCAGCAGCTCCCGTTACACTGAAGCTTTCTTT.

Details on this clone: The junction and the germline gene differ at one end; a read error may be behind it. This chain links TRBV6-1 with TRBJ1-2; 9 nucleotides match TRBD1. Per the germline V gene, CDR1 is MNHNS and CDR2 is SASEGT. The CDR3 sequence is 14 residues long. The CDR3 reads CASREATGGYGYTF. CDR3 coding DNA: TGTGCCAGCAGAGAAGCGACAGGGGGCTATGGCTACACCTTC.

V usage is TRBV7-8 and J usage is TRBJ1-4, with 9 bases matching TRBD1. This CDR3 contains 18 residues. With V trimmed by 5 bases and J by 4 bases, 14 bases remained unmatched. The germline gives CDR1 SGHVS, CDR2 FQNEAQ. The CDR3 DNA reads as TGTGCCAGCAGCCGTCCCGGGACAGGGCTTAATTTTAATGAAAAACTGTTTTTT. This codes for CASSRPGTGLNFNEKLFF.

V and J are TRBV9 and TRBJ1-1; a weak D match, TRBD1 (6 bases). The CDR3 has 14 residues. Trimming took off 4 bases at V and 6 bases at J, with 16 bases between the two ends. Germline CDR1 SGDLS, CDR2 YYNGEE. CDR3 region: CASSPRRGGPEAFF. The CDR3 coding sequence is TGTGCCAGCAGCCCCAGAAGGGGGGGGCCTGAAGCTTTCTTT. The full variable domain, completed using reference TRBV9 and TRBJ1-1, is DSGVTQTPKHLITATGQRVTLRCSPRSGDLSVYWYQQSLDQGLQFLIQYYNGEERAKGNILERFSAQQFPDLHSELNLSSLELGDSALYFCASSPRRGGPEAFFGQGTRLTVV.

This clone showed up just once. The genes are TRBV3-1 (or the pseudogene TRBV3-2) and TRBJ2-4; 10 positions match TRBD2. Per germline, CDR1 LGHDT and CDR2 YNNKEL (reference sequence). The V and J ends lost 1 base and 15 bases, in that order; junction bases with no gene match: 9. CDR3 length: 14 residues. CDR3 bases: TGTGCCAGCAGCCAAGGGGCTAGCGGGGGACTGTCGTACTTC. It encodes CASSQGASGGLSYF.

The chain couples TRBV29-1 to TRBJ1-1; 10 nucleotides agree with TRBD1. V dropped 5 bases and J dropped 0; count of bases not matched to a gene: 15. This CDR3 contains 18 residues. In germline, CDR1 is SQVTM, CDR2 ANQGSEA. The CDR3 is CSVMTGGRGFAMNTEAFF. Here the CDR3 DNA reads TGCAGCGTTATGACAGGGGGCAGGGGGTTCGCCATGAACACTGAAGCTTTCTTT.

This chain links TRBV5-1 with TRBJ2-7; D gene ambiguous. This CDR3 has 15 amino acids. Trimming cost V 1 base and J 0 bases, with 11 bases left between them. Germline CDR1 reads SGHRS; CDR2 reads YFSETQ. CDR3 bases: TGCGCCAGCAGCTTGACCCAGGCCCTCTCCTACGAGCAGTACTTC. Its protein is CASSLTQALSYEQYF. The whole variable domain, filled in from reference TRBV5-1 and TRBJ2-7, reads KAGVTQTPRYLIKTRGQQVTLSCSPISGHRSVSWYQQTPGQGLQFLFEYFSETQRNKGNFPGRFSGRQFSNSRSEMNVSTLELGDSALYLCASSLTQALSYEQYFGPGTRLTVT.

Only a few counts were recorded for this clone. This chain's CDR3 is CASSYQGSTDTQYF. CDR3 coding DNA: TGTGCCAGCAGCTATCAGGGTTCCACAGATACGCAGTATTTT. The chain uses TRBV7-2 and TRBJ2-3; D might be TRBD1 (5 bases). CDR1 and CDR2 (germline): SGHTA, FQGNSA. V was pared by 4 bases and J by 2 bases, with 10 bases between. CDR3 size: 14 residues.

This clone appeared a few times. The J gene is TRBJ1-6, the V gene TRBV28; a weak D match, TRBD1 (5 bases). Germline assignment: CDR1 MDHEN and CDR2 SYDVKM. The V gene lost 3 bases and the J gene lost 13 bases, with 7 bases spanning the gap. This CDR3 is built from 11 residues. This CDR3 is CASSFRGPLHF. CDR3 sequence (DNA): TGTGCCAGCAGTTTCCGGGGGCCCCTCCACTTT.